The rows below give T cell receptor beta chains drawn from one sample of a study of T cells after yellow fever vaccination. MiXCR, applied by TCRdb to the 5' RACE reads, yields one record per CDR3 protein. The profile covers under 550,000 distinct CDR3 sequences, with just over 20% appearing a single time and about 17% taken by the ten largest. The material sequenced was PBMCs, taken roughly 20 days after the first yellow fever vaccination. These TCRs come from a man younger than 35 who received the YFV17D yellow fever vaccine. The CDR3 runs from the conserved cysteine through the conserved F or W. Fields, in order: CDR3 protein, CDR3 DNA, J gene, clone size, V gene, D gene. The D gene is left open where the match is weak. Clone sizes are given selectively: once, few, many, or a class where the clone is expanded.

CDR3 protein: CASSLETGWTYEQYF
CDR3 DNA: TGCGCCAGCAGCTTGGAGACAGGGTGGACCTACGAGCAGTACTTC
J gene: TRBJ2-7
clone size: -
V gene: TRBV5-1
D gene: TRBD1

CDR3 protein: CASSHSGEQYF
CDR3 DNA: TGTGCCAGCAGTCATTCTGGCGAGCAGTACTTC
J gene: TRBJ2-7
clone size: -
V gene: TRBV12-3/TRBV12-4
D gene: -

CDR3 protein: CATSATSRGNTGELFF
CDR3 DNA: TGTGCCACCAGTGCCACCAGCCGGGGGAACACCGGGGAGCTGTTTTTT
J gene: TRBJ2-2
clone size: few
V gene: TRBV24-1
D gene: -

CDR3 protein: CASNQRGGGTDTQYF
CDR3 DNA: TGCGCCAGCAATCAAAGAGGGGGAGGCACAGATACGCAGTATTTT
J gene: TRBJ2-3
clone size: few
V gene: TRBV4-1
D gene: -

CDR3 protein: CASSLAGSEQPQHF
CDR3 DNA: TGCGCCAGCAGCTTGGCGGGGTCGGAACAGCCCCAGCATTTT
J gene: TRBJ1-5
clone size: -
V gene: TRBV5-1
D gene: -

CDR3 protein: CASSQGGSLGQPQHF
CDR3 DNA: TGCGCCAGCAGCCAGGGCGGGTCTTTAGGTCAGCCCCAGCATTTT
J gene: TRBJ1-5
clone size: -
V gene: TRBV4-3
D gene: -

CDR3 protein: CASSDPEGASTDTQYF
CDR3 DNA: TGTGCCAGCAGTGACCCCGAAGGGGCCAGCACAGATACGCAGTATTTT
J gene: TRBJ2-3
clone size: -
V gene: TRBV25-1
D gene: -

CDR3 protein: CSARSSGGAEIQYF
CDR3 DNA: TGCAGTGCTAGATCTAGCGGGGGGGCTGAGATCCAGTACTTC
J gene: TRBJ2-5
clone size: -
V gene: TRBV20-1
D gene: TRBD2

CDR3 protein: CASSQEYRTSAYEQYF
CDR3 DNA: TGCGCCAGCAGCCAAGAATACAGGACTAGCGCCTACGAGCAGTACTTC
J gene: TRBJ2-7
clone size: -
V gene: TRBV4-1
D gene: TRBD2

CDR3 protein: CASTLTGSAAGNTIYF
CDR3 DNA: TGCGCCAGTACACTGACAGGGTCAGCCGCTGGAAACACCATATATTTT
J gene: TRBJ1-3
clone size: few
V gene: TRBV5-1
D gene: TRBD1

CDR3 protein: CASSKRGQETQYF
CDR3 DNA: TGTGCCAGCAGTAAGCGGGGACAAGAGACCCAGTACTTC
J gene: TRBJ2-5
clone size: -
V gene: TRBV28
D gene: TRBD2

CDR3 protein: CASSFRLAVETQYF
CDR3 DNA: TGTGCCAGCAGCTTTCGGCTAGCGGTAGAGACCCAGTACTTC
J gene: TRBJ2-5
clone size: -
V gene: TRBV13
D gene: TRBD2

CDR3 protein: CASSGGQLTGELFF
CDR3 DNA: TGTGCCAGCAGCGGGGGACAGCTTACCGGGGAGCTGTTTTTT
J gene: TRBJ2-2
clone size: -
V gene: TRBV9
D gene: TRBD1

CDR3 protein: CASSRAGGEVNEQFF
CDR3 DNA: TGTGCCAGCAGCCGAGCGGGGGGGGAAGTCAATGAGCAGTTCTTC
J gene: TRBJ2-1
clone size: few
V gene: TRBV7-9
D gene: TRBD2

CDR3 protein: CASSGPGLAIYEQFF
CDR3 DNA: TGTGCCAGCAGCGGTCCGGGACTAGCAATCTATGAGCAGTTCTTC
J gene: TRBJ2-1
clone size: many
V gene: TRBV7-9
D gene: TRBD2

CDR3 protein: CASRTYGTSYEQYF
CDR3 DNA: TGTGCCAGCAGAACCTACGGGACATCCTACGAGCAGTACTTC
J gene: TRBJ2-7
clone size: few
V gene: TRBV28
D gene: -

CDR3 protein: CASSSISGGEETQYF
CDR3 DNA: TGTGCCAGCAGTTCCATATCGGGGGGAGAAGAGACCCAGTACTTC
J gene: TRBJ2-5
clone size: few
V gene: TRBV5-4
D gene: TRBD2

CDR3 protein: CASSQAPASGDTDTQYF
CDR3 DNA: TGTGCCAGCAGCCAAGCACCGGCTAGCGGGGACACAGATACGCAGTATTTT
J gene: TRBJ2-3
clone size: few
V gene: TRBV4-2
D gene: TRBD2

CDR3 protein: CASSFKSGTGDGYTF
CDR3 DNA: TGTGCCAGCAGTTTTAAATCCGGGACGGGTGATGGCTACACCTTC
J gene: TRBJ1-2
clone size: few
V gene: TRBV6-5
D gene: -

CDR3 protein: CASSPGQGAPEKLFF
CDR3 DNA: TGTGCCAGCAGCCCCGGACAGGGGGCGCCTGAAAAACTGTTTTTT
J gene: TRBJ1-4
clone size: -
V gene: TRBV7-2
D gene: TRBD1

CDR3 protein: CASSLMGSYEQYF
CDR3 DNA: TGTGCCAGCAGCTTGATGGGTTCCTACGAGCAGTACTTC
J gene: TRBJ2-7
clone size: -
V gene: TRBV5-6
D gene: -

CDR3 protein: CASSEEVGAGNTEAFF
CDR3 DNA: TGCGCCAGCAGCGAAGAAGTGGGCGCGGGGAACACTGAAGCTTTCTTT
J gene: TRBJ1-1
clone size: -
V gene: TRBV5-1
D gene: -

CDR3 protein: CASTLRVYGYTF
CDR3 DNA: TGTGCCAGCACCCTACGGGTTTATGGCTACACCTTC
J gene: TRBJ1-2
clone size: few
V gene: TRBV12-3/TRBV12-4
D gene: -

CDR3 protein: CASSPRLAGLENEQFF
CDR3 DNA: TGTGCCAGCAGCCCACGACTAGCGGGGCTAGAGAATGAGCAGTTCTTC
J gene: TRBJ2-1
clone size: -
V gene: TRBV7-3
D gene: TRBD2

CDR3 protein: CASSVVNRGNTGELFF
CDR3 DNA: TGTGCCAGCAGCGTAGTGAACAGGGGGAACACCGGGGAGCTGTTTTTT
J gene: TRBJ2-2
clone size: -
V gene: TRBV9
D gene: TRBD1

CDR3 protein: CASRSGGKTDTQYF
CDR3 DNA: TGTGCCAGCAGGAGCGGGGGGAAAACAGATACGCAGTATTTT
J gene: TRBJ2-3
clone size: -
V gene: TRBV28
D gene: TRBD2

CDR3 protein: CASSLKDRGSYEQYF
CDR3 DNA: TGCGCCAGCAGCTTGAAGGACAGGGGATCCTACGAGCAGTACTTC
J gene: TRBJ2-7
clone size: many
V gene: TRBV5-1
D gene: TRBD1

CDR3 protein: CASSKGDRENQPQHF
CDR3 DNA: TGTGCCAGCAGCAAAGGGGACAGGGAGAATCAGCCCCAGCATTTT
J gene: TRBJ1-5
clone size: -
V gene: TRBV21-1
D gene: -

CDR3 protein: CASSLTGDSFYTEAFF
CDR3 DNA: TGTGCCAGCAGCCTTACGGGGGACAGTTTCTACACTGAAGCTTTCTTT
J gene: TRBJ1-1
clone size: few
V gene: TRBV6-2/TRBV6-3
D gene: TRBD1

CDR3 protein: CASSLQGSGTQYF
CDR3 DNA: TGTGCCAGCAGCTTACAGGGCTCAGGTACGCAGTATTTT
J gene: TRBJ2-3
clone size: few
V gene: TRBV7-3
D gene: -

CDR3 protein: CSARGQGGETQYF
CDR3 DNA: TGCAGTGCTAGGGGACAGGGGGGAGAGACCCAGTACTTC
J gene: TRBJ2-5
clone size: few
V gene: TRBV20-1
D gene: TRBD1